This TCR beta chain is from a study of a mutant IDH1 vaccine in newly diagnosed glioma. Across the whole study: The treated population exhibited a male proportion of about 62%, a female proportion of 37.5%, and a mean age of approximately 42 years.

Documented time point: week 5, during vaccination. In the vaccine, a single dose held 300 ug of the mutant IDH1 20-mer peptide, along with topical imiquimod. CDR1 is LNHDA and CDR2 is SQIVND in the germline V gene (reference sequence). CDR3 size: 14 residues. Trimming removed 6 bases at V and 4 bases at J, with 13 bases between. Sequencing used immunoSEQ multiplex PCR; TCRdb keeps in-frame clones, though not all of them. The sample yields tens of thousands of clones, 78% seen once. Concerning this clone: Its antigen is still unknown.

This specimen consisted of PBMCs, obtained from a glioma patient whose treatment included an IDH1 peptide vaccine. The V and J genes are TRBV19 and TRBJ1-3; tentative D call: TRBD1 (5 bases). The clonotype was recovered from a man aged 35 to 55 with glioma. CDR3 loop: CASSGALTGNTIYF. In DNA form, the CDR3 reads TGTGCCAGTAGCGGGGCCCTGACGGGAAACACCATATATTTT.